The next 17 T cell receptor beta chains were all read from a single sample in a study of technical replicates of blood from a few donors. Some clones are missing from TCRdb's copy, which holds only in-frame ones; the method was immunoSEQ multiplex PCR. The sample lists about 79,000 clones, 94% occurring once. The sequenced material came from T cells isolated from PBMCs. Every receptor here comes from a human donor in good health.

This clone was counted a single time. The V call is TRBV19, the J call TRBJ1-1; a weak D match, TRBD1 (5 bases). This CDR3 is built from 13 residues. Per the germline V gene, CDR1 is LNHDA and CDR2 is SQIVND (reference sequence). V was clipped by 1 base and J by 5 bases, with 8 bases between them. CDR3 DNA sequence: TGTGCCAGTAGTATAGGGGGGGGAACTGAAGCTTTCTTT. Translated: CASSIGGGTEAFF.

The chain is built from TRBV28 and TRBJ1-2; 9 positions match TRBD1. The CDR3 sequence is 15 residues long. The junction had 14 bases not matched to a gene; V was cut back by 2 bases and J by 13 bases. Per germline, CDR1 MDHEN and CDR2 SYDVKM. CDR3 in DNA: TGTGCCAGCAGTTTACTCGGACAGGGGTTGATGATTTTCACCTTC. This sequence encodes CASSLLGQGLMIFTF.

The chain has TRBV18 and TRBJ1-1; a possible D gene is TRBD1 (6 bases). This CDR3 has 14 amino acids. Trimming pared 3 bases from V and 11 bases from J, leaving 19 bases between. CDR1 is KGHSH, CDR2 LQKENI, per germline. The CDR3 nucleotides are TGTGCCAGCTCACCTAATCAGGGGCTTAATGACGCTTTCTTT. Translated: CASSPNQGLNDAFF. The variable domain in full, with the rest retrieved from reference TRBV18 and TRBJ1-1, is NAGVMQNPRHLVRRRGQEARLRCSPMKGHSHVYWYRQLPEEGLKFMVYLQKENIIDESGMPKERFSAEFPKEGPSILRIQQVVRGDSAAYFCASSPNQGLNDAFFGQGTRLTVV.

The chain uses TRBV6-5 and TRBJ1-2, with 7 positions matching TRBD1. This CDR3 is 14 amino acids long. CDR1 and CDR2 (germline): MNHEY, SVGAGI. J gave up 0 bases and V 6 bases, and 4 bases lay outside the gene matches. The CDR3 DNA sequence: TGTGCCAGCAGCGCCGGGACAGCTAACTATGGCTACACCTTC. Translating it yields CASSAGTANYGYTF.

The chain combines TRBV23-1 with TRBJ1-5, with TRBD1 as a possible D gene (5 bases). TRBV23-1 is an ORF for which the function is uncertain. V shed 6 bases and J shed 0 bases, with 9 bases lying between them. This CDR3 has 14 amino acids. This chain's CDR3 is CASRDTYSNQPQHF. The CDR3 DNA reads as TGCGCCAGCAGGGACACGTATAGCAATCAGCCCCAGCATTTT.

The V gene is TRBV28, the J gene TRBJ2-6; 8 bases agree with TRBD1. This CDR3 is built from 17 residues. Trimming removed 6 bases from V and 1 base from J; junction bases left unmatched: 8. CDR1 is MDHEN and CDR2 is SYDVKM in the germline V gene. The CDR3 protein is CASRLTGALSGANVLTF. CDR3 nucleotides: TGTGCCAGCAGGTTGACAGGGGCCCTATCTGGGGCCAACGTCCTGACTTTC. Full variable domain (missing parts from reference TRBV28 and TRBJ2-6): DVKVTQSSRYLVKRTGEKVFLECVQDMDHENMFWYRQDPGLGLRLIYFSYDVKMKEKGDIPEGYSVSREKKERFSLILESASTNQTSMYLCASRLTGALSGANVLTFGAGSRLTVL.

V usage is TRBV27 and J usage is TRBJ2-7, with D unresolved. Trimming shortened V by 0 bases and J by 3 bases, and 9 bases separated the two germline ends. CDR1 MNHEY and CDR2 SMNVEV come from the germline V gene (reference sequence). This CDR3 comprises 14 residues. The CDR3 reads CASSLSTVGYEQYF. CDR3 DNA: TGTGCCAGCAGTTTATCCACGGTTGGCTACGAGCAGTACTTC.

The chain employs TRBV6-5 and TRBJ1-5, with 7 bases aligning to TRBD1. With 5 bases clipped from V and 5 bases from J, the junction kept 9 bases outside the gene matches. The length of the CDR3 is 15 residues. The germline gives CDR1 MNHEY, CDR2 SVGAGI. CDR3 sequence (DNA): TGTGCCAGCAGTCAAAACAGGGGAGCGGATCAGCCCCAGCATTTT. This codes for CASSQNRGADQPQHF.

The table lists this clone with a few counts. V and J are TRBV19 and TRBJ1-5; D ambiguous. This CDR3 is 15 amino acids long. V was clipped by 7 bases and J by 0 bases, with 13 bases between them. The V gene's germline CDR1 is LNHDA and CDR2 SQIVND (reference sequence). The CDR3 bases are TGTGCCAGTACCCCAAGTGGAGATAGCAATCAGCCCCAGCATTTT. Protein product: CASTPSGDSNQPQHF.

This clone was seen only once. CDR3 sequence: CASSLSGGGRETQYF. Here the CDR3 DNA reads TGTGCCAGCAGCCTTAGCGGGGGGGGAAGAGAGACCCAGTACTTC. The rearrangement links TRBV4-2 to TRBJ2-5; TRBD2 matches at 11 bases. This CDR3 has 15 residues. CDR1 LGHNA and CDR2 YNFKEQ come from the germline V gene. J lost 4 bases, V lost 4 bases, and 5 bases had no gene match.

The chain uses TRBV6-1 and TRBJ1-1; no firm D call. This CDR3 is built from 14 residues. With 4 bases removed from V and 1 base from J, the gap between germline ends came to 10 bases. Germline V gene sequence: CDR1 MNHNS, CDR2 SASEGT. Here the CDR3 DNA reads TGTGCCAGCAGTGTGGTCGAGTGGAACACTGAAGCTTTCTTT. This sequence encodes CASSVVEWNTEAFF.

The J gene is TRBJ1-2, the V gene TRBV7-6, with D unresolved. The ends were cut back, 8 bases at V and 8 bases at J, with 12 bases in the middle. The germline V gene encodes CDR1 SGHVS and CDR2 FNYEAQ. CDR3 length equals 11 residues. The CDR3 sequence: CASGRTGGYTF. The DNA of the CDR3 is TGTGCCAGCGGAAGGACGGGGGGCTACACCTTC.

This chain connects TRBV29-1 to TRBJ2-7; D is unresolved. V lost 4 bases, J lost 4 bases, and 8 bases lay in between. Germline V lookup: CDR1 SQVTM, CDR2 ANQGSEA. This CDR3 spans 11 amino acids. The CDR3 loop is CSVVLSYEQYF. The CDR3 nucleotides are TGCAGCGTTGTTCTGTCTTACGAGCAGTACTTC.

The V and J genes are TRBV7-9 and TRBJ2-3, with a possible D match to TRBD1 (6 bases). V lost 5 bases, J lost 6 bases, and 24 bases lay in between. The CDR3 covers 17 residues. Germline CDR1 reads SEHNR; CDR2 reads FQNEAQ (reference sequence). In DNA, the CDR3 is TGTGCCAGCAGCCCCGAGCTCTTCTTCGGGACATCGGATACGCAGTATTTT. Its translation: CASSPELFFGTSDTQYF.

The chain is built from TRBV2 and TRBJ1-2; 7 bases are shared with TRBD1. The CDR3 is 13 residues long. The V gene's germline CDR1 is SNHLY and CDR2 FYNNEI. The V gene end was trimmed by 6 bases and the J gene end by 5 bases; junction bases not matched to a gene: 6. The DNA of the CDR3 is TGTGCCAGCAGGACAGGGAGGAGGTATGGCTACACCTTC. Protein: CASRTGRRYGYTF.

The chain joins TRBV7-6 to TRBJ2-7, with a tentative D call TRBD1 (6 bases). Deletions cut 5 bases from V and 4 bases from J, with 18 bases between. Looked up from germline, CDR1 is SGHVS and CDR2 is FNYEAQ. This CDR3 spans 15 amino acids. The CDR3 reads CASSPMTGGPYEQYF. The CDR3 nucleotides are TGTGCCAGCAGCCCGATGACAGGTGGTCCATACGAGCAGTACTTC.

The V and J genes are TRBV5-1 and TRBJ2-1; TRBD2 aligns across 12 bases. The CDR3 is 15 residues long. Germline trimming cut 0 bases from V and 6 bases from J; bases unmatched to any gene: 1. The germline gives CDR1 SGHRS, CDR2 YFSETQ. The CDR3, as DNA: TGCGCCAGCAGCTTGGGACTAGCGGGAGTCAATGAGCAGTTCTTC. It translates to CASSLGLAGVNEQFF.